This is a list of T cell receptor beta chains from one sample in a study of cytomegalovirus exposure and HLA in healthy donors. The assay was immunoSEQ multiplex PCR, and TCRdb's table has in-frame clones only and misses some. The data contain 100,000 or so clones, around 85% of them seen just once; the ten biggest clones take up about 4%. Material for sequencing was PBMCs. Receptors originate from a woman between 25 and 40 years old in good health and CMV-seronegative. The CDR3 runs from the conserved cysteine through the conserved F or W. D genes are given only for firm matches. Clone size is stated in some rows and not others, as once, few, many or a class when expanded.

V,size,D,J,DNA,CDR3
TRBV6-5,-,-,TRBJ1-2,TGTGCCAGCAGTTACTCAAGGGGATATGGCTACACCTTC,CASSYSRGYGYTF
TRBV6-1,-,TRBD2,TRBJ2-7,TGTGCCACCTTAATGGGTGCTAGCGGGAGATACGAGCAGTACTTC,CATLMGASGRYEQYF
TRBV28,-,TRBD1,TRBJ1-4,TGTGCCAGCAGTTTATCCAGGGGGCTGTTTGAAAAACTGTTTTTT,CASSLSRGLFEKLFF
TRBV27,-,-,TRBJ2-7,TGTGCCAGCAAGGTTAACGGGGACAACTCCTACGAGCAGTACTTC,CASKVNGDNSYEQYF
TRBV9,-,-,TRBJ1-2,TGTGCCAGCAGCGTATTACAGGCGTCATATGGCTACACCTTC,CASSVLQASYGYTF
TRBV6-5,few,-,TRBJ2-5,TGTGCCAGCAGTTACACGGACTGGGTCTGGGAGACCCAGTACTTC,CASSYTDWVWETQYF
TRBV28,once,-,TRBJ1-3,TGTGCCAGCAGTTCCCCTTCCCCTGGAAACACCATATATTTT,CASSSPSPGNTIYF
TRBV19,-,-,TRBJ1-2,TGTGCCAGTAGTTCCCGAAGGGAGGCTGGCTACACCTTC,CASSSRREAGYTF
TRBV4-3,once,TRBD2,TRBJ2-1,TGCGCCAGCAGCCTCAGGCCCTCTAGCGGGGTCCCCAATGAGCAGTTCTTC,CASSLRPSSGVPNEQFF
TRBV6-6,-,TRBD1,TRBJ1-2,TGTGCCAGCAGCGGGACAGGGGGCCTCCGAGGGGATGGCTACACCTTC,CASSGTGGLRGDGYTF
TRBV4-2,-,-,TRBJ2-7,TGTGCCAGCAGCCAGTTATCGGCAGGGGCCTATCTAGAGCAGTACTTC,CASSQLSAGAYLEQYF
TRBV11-2,-,TRBD1,TRBJ2-7,TGTGCCAGCAGCCAAAAGGGGGCGCGGTACTTC,CASSQKGARYF
TRBV25-1,-,-,TRBJ1-1,TGTGCCAGCAGTACATACAGGAACACTGAAGCTTTCTTT,CASSTYRNTEAFF
TRBV7-9,-,TRBD1,TRBJ2-5,TGTGCCAGCAGCACAATGGAACAGGGGGTAGAGACCCAGTACTTC,CASSTMEQGVETQYF
TRBV27,-,-,TRBJ2-7,TGTGCCAGCAGTTTATTCATCGAGGGTTCCGAGCAGTACTTC,CASSLFIEGSEQYF
TRBV13,-,-,TRBJ1-2,TGTGCCAGCAGCTTAGGCCTTTTGGTGCTAGGTGGCTACACCTTC,CASSLGLLVLGGYTF
TRBV28,-,TRBD1,TRBJ1-4,TGTGCCAGCAGTAGACAGGGCTTCGGTGAAAAACTGTTTTTT,CASSRQGFGEKLFF
TRBV12-5,-,-,TRBJ2-3,TGTGCTAGTGGGGGGAGTCGCGGGGGCACAGATACGCAGTATTTT,CASGGSRGGTDTQYF
TRBV7-9,few,-,TRBJ1-5,TGTGCCAGCAGCTTATTGGCAGATCAGCCCCAGCATTTT,CASSLLADQPQHF
TRBV6-6,-,-,TRBJ1-4,TGTGCCAGCAGTCCCGGGTGGGAAAAACTGTTTTTT,CASSPGWEKLFF
TRBV4-2,-,TRBD2,TRBJ2-1,TGTGCCAGCAGCCATGAACTAGCGGGAGCCTACAATGAGCAGTTCTTC,CASSHELAGAYNEQFF
TRBV13,-,-,TRBJ1-6,TGTGCCAGCAGCTTAGGGGGGCCGGGTAATTCACCCCTCCACTTT,CASSLGGPGNSPLHF
TRBV4-3,-,-,TRBJ1-1,TGCGCCAGCAGCCAAGCACGGGGAGGCACTGAAGCTTTCTTT,CASSQARGGTEAFF
TRBV2,few,-,TRBJ2-4,TGTGCCAGCAGGGAGGGACAGATGGACATTCAGTACTTC,CASREGQMDIQYF
TRBV7-3,-,-,TRBJ2-6,TGTGCCAGCAGCTTAGCTGGAGGGTCTGGGGCCAACGTCCTGACTTTC,CASSLAGGSGANVLTF
TRBV9,-,-,TRBJ2-7,TGTGCCAGCAGCGACGGGAGTTACGAGCAGTACTTC,CASSDGSYEQYF
TRBV11-2,-,TRBD1,TRBJ1-3,TGTGCCAGCAGCTGGGTGCAGGGGGCTGGAGACACCATATATTTT,CASSWVQGAGDTIYF
TRBV18,-,-,TRBJ1-5,TGTGCCAGCTCACCCCGAGGCGTTGCAAACTCCCAGCCCCAGCATTTT,CASSPRGVANSQPQHF
TRBV29-1,once,-,TRBJ1-1,TGCAGCGTTGCCGTGACAGGAGGCACTGAAGCTTTCTTT,CSVAVTGGTEAFF
TRBV7-2,-,TRBD2,TRBJ2-1,TGTGCCAGCAGAGCGGGAGGGACCTACAATGAGCAGTTCTTC,CASRAGGTYNEQFF
TRBV10-1,-,TRBD1,TRBJ2-3,TGCGCCAGCAGTGAGTTTGGGACAGGGCGGTTTGGAGATACGCAGTATTTT,CASSEFGTGRFGDTQYF
TRBV18,-,TRBD1,TRBJ1-1,TGTGCCAGCCACCCAGGGGGGTCAAGAGCTTTCTTT,CASHPGGSRAFF